This entry is about one T cell receptor beta chain. The antigen is unknown. The CDR3 length is 16 residues. The germline V gene encodes CDR1 ENHRY and CDR2 SYGVKD. V lost 6 bases and J lost 0, with 15 bases in between. The data originate from a study of cytomegalovirus exposure and HLA in healthy donors. Study context: In a previous analysis, 110 million or so unique TCR beta sequences were found from about 179 million T cells. In an early release, HLA-typed donors contributed tens of millions of unique TCR sequences. General study points: A later analysis found common viral pathogens apparently linked to several of the most significant clusters. With later analysis, a missense DCLRE1C variant became linked to TCR beta V- and J-gene trimming.

This PCR relied on a set of 60 Vbeta primers and 13 Jbeta primers. Sequencing was performed with immunoSEQ multiplex PCR; in TCRdb, only in-frame clones are kept and a portion is missing. The table includes under 130,000 clones, under 85% detected once. This TCR was sampled from a man in his forties or fifties in good health and CMV-seropositive. Material for sequencing was PBMCs. The chain combines TRBV10-3 with TRBJ2-1; possible D gene TRBD2, 6 bases. The CDR3 protein is CAIRVNSGVSYNEQFF. The CDR3 DNA is TGTGCCATCAGAGTAAATAGCGGAGTCTCCTACAATGAGCAGTTCTTC.